The entry below describes one T cell receptor (beta chain). This sample was included in a study of blood T cell repertoires in COVID-19. Turning to the study itself: Specimens from acute and convalescent COVID-19 originated in the United States, Italy and Spain. T cells, B-cell-depleted T cells, or PBMCs supplied cDNA or gDNA.

In the authors' methods: It was from reference gene primer amplification that nucleated cell counts were estimated. Profiled with immunoSEQ multiplex PCR; TCRdb holds only in-frame clones, not every one. Clone size and V and J calls were adopted from that table, with D and trimming inferred from the DNA. This sample has some 240,000 clones, with roughly 89% found just once. Seattle's cohort entered during active infection and was followed longitudinally. Sequenced sample: peripheral blood. This TCR was sampled from a woman in her fifties or sixties with COVID-19, enrolled during active disease.

CDR3 sequence reads: CASSFGGVNYGYTF. Here the CDR3 DNA reads TGTGCCAGCAGCTTTGGGGGCGTCAACTATGGCTACACCTTC. The V gene is TRBV5-6, the J gene TRBJ1-2, with D possibly being TRBD1 (6 bases). V was trimmed by 2 bases and J by 2 bases, leaving 10 bases between them. This CDR3 is built from 14 residues. CDR1 SGHDT and CDR2 YYEEEE come from the germline V gene.